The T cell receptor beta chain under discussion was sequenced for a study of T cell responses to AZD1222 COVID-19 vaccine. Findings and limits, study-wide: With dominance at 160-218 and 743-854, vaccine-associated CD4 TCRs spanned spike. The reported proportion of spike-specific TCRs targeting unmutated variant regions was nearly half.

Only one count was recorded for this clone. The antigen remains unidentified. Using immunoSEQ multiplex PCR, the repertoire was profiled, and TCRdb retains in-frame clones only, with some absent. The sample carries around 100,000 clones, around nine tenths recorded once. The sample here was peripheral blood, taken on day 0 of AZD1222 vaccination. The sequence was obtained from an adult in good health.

The CDR3 DNA is TGTGCCAGCAGCCAAGAAGGCAGTGAAGCTTTCTTT. This sequence encodes CASSQEGSEAFF. The genes are TRBV3-1 (or the pseudogene TRBV3-2) and TRBJ1-1; D uncertain. The germline V gene encodes CDR1 LGHDT and CDR2 YNNKEL (reference sequence). Between the trimmed V and J ends, which lost 0 bases and 7 bases, there was a span of 6 bases. CDR3 length: 12 amino acids.